This T cell receptor beta chain emerged from a study of glioma-infiltrating T cells after dendritic cell vaccination. Study at large: Patients had newly diagnosed or recurrent glioblastoma and received dendritic cell vaccines.

In its sample, this clone was seen a few times. At one of its ends the junction is not consistent with the germline gene, which may arise from a read error. This CDR3 is 14 amino acids long. Stated time point: after dendritic cell vaccination, including at tumor progression/relapse. Only patients with spare fresh-frozen tumor and over two years of follow-up were included. The immunoSEQ assay amplified TCRB CDR3 from up to roughly 2 ug DNA. The protocol was immunoSEQ multiplex PCR, while the TCRdb copy is restricted to in-frame clones and leaves out a portion. The data hold fewer than 90,000 clones, with around 83% observed a single time.

The chain links TRBV5-3 to TRBJ1-6; D gene ambiguous. TRBV5-3 is marked as an open reading frame, function uncertain. The origin of this receptor is a human donor with glioblastoma. The source material was blood, sampled after dendritic cell vaccination. The CDR3 DNA is TGTGCCAGCAGCTTGGAACAGTTTAATTCACCCCTCCACTTT. This encodes CASSLEQFNSPLHF.